There are a few counts of the clone carrying this T cell receptor (beta chain). Germline V CDR1 and CDR2: LGHDT, YNNKEL (reference sequence). The CDR3 is 15 residues long. V lost 4 bases to trimming and J lost 4 bases, with 16 bases between them. The record originates from a study of blood T cell repertoires in COVID-19. Per the original data handling: Reference gene primer amplification gave nucleated cell count estimates. Clones were sequenced by immunoSEQ multiplex PCR, and TCRdb holds only the in-frame ones, with some missing. V, J and clone size are taken as reported in that table, and D and trimming were inferred from the DNA itself. The table has 78,000 or so clones, 83% seen once.

The rearrangement uses TRBV3-1 (or the pseudogene TRBV3-2) and TRBJ1-2; D not resolved. The sequence was collected from a woman aged 60-75 years with acute or convalescent COVID-19. Source material: peripheral blood. The CDR3 region has the DNA TGTGCCAGCAGCCTAGGAGGGATAGGAGGCTATGGCTACACCTTC. Protein sequence: CASSLGGIGGYGYTF.